The clone carrying this T cell receptor (beta chain) was observed at least ten times. The antigen is not known. The V end lost 5 bases, the J end lost 2 bases, and 8 bases lay between the germline ends. The CDR3 contains 13 residues. Germline CDR1 is ENHRY and CDR2 is SYGVKD. CD4+ naive, central memory, regulatory and stem cell-like memory subsets were isolated by sorting on CD45RO/CCR7/CD25/CD127/CD95/CD27. The whole isolated RNA underwent reverse transcription, so sequencing captured expressed TCRB transcripts. A few million reads were obtained on average from naive, central memory and regulatory T cell samples. Clones were read by immunoSEQ multiplex PCR, and TCRdb kept only the in-frame ones, dropping some. Of hundreds of thousands of clones in the sample, 13% were seen once. These data originate in a study of beta chain features in type 1 diabetes. Study-wide context: The examined sorted cells totaled fewer than 110,000,000 across samples.

Findings of the study overall: Insertions were fewer and deletions more numerous at VDJ junctions in type 1 diabetes patients. In all four CD4+ subsets, TCRB CDR3 length was significantly, moderately reduced in type 1 diabetes.

Material for sequencing was naive CD4+ T cells from blood. The sequence was collected from a man aged 18 to 29 with type 1 diabetes. The chain carries TRBV10-3 and TRBJ2-3; D is unclear. CDR3 coding DNA: TGTGCCATCAGTCCCTTCCCCACAGATACGCAGTATTTT. Translated, it gives CAISPFPTDTQYF.